This TCR beta chain appears in the sequencing data of a study of CD8+ T cells in alopecia areata. Across the study: Tofacitinib continued for 6 to 18 months and was then withheld for 6 months.

Trimming stripped 5 bases from V and 4 bases from J, with 21 bases between. CDR1 is SGHAT and CDR2 is FQNNGV in the germline V gene. The CDR3 is made up of 17 amino acids. Findings and caveats of the study: TCR sharing was clearer in mice than between patients, perhaps partly owing to patient HLA diversity. Scalp samples also yield sequences of resident alphabeta T cells from normal skin.

As regards this clone: The target antigen is unknown.

Sample treatment: oral pan-JAK inhibitor, 5-10 mg twice daily. Extracted from the samples, RNA was reverse transcribed into cDNA to serve as the sequencing template. Profiling relied on immunoSEQ multiplex PCR, and the TCRdb table lists in-frame clones only, not all of them. This table holds fewer than 250,000 clones, 64% found once. Sequenced material: CD4+ T cells sorted from blood, taken at week 4, from a patient treated with tofacitinib. The rearrangement joins TRBV11-2 to TRBJ2-1, with D possibly TRBD2 on 6 matching bases. This sequence was found in a human donor with alopecia areata. CDR3 in DNA: TGTGCCAGCAGCCCCGGGAGAGGAAATGTTGGGTACAATGAGCAGTTCTTC. Encoded protein: CASSPGRGNVGYNEQFF.